Presented here are 7 T cell receptor beta chains from one specimen sequenced in a study of shared clonotypes between healthy human individuals. Clones were read by immunoSEQ multiplex PCR, and TCRdb kept only the in-frame ones, dropping some. The table includes 300,000 to 400,000 clones, more than 60% detected once. The material sequenced was memory CD4+ T cells sorted from blood. The sample's subset: CD45RA-negative fraction. The receptors stem from a man aged 30 to 45 in good health.

The chain is built from TRBV28 and TRBJ2-7, with D tentatively TRBD1 or TRBD2 (6 bases each). This CDR3 has 15 amino acids. In germline, CDR1 is MDHEN, CDR2 SYDVKM. V was cut by 3 bases and J by 6 bases, with 18 bases left in between. This chain's CDR3 is CASSFRGGRSSEQYF. CDR3 coding DNA: TGTGCCAGCAGTTTTCGTGGGGGGCGTTCGTCCGAGCAGTACTTC.

V gene TRBV7-8 combines with J gene TRBJ2-1; a possible D gene is TRBD2 (5 bases). The CDR3 contains 13 residues. Germline CDR1 is SGHVS and CDR2 is FQNEAQ. V was pared by 2 bases and J by 10 bases, with 12 bases between. DNA for the CDR3: TGTGCCAGCAGCTTACGTCTAGCCGGCGAGCAGTTCTTC. Translated, it gives CASSLRLAGEQFF.

CDR3 DNA sequence: TGTGCCAGCAGCTTAGCCGAGGGAGGTCAGCCCCAGCATTTT. Translating gives CASSLAEGGQPQHF. This chain uses TRBV7-9 with TRBJ1-5; D is ambiguous. The V gene lost 0 bases and the J gene lost 6 bases, with 9 bases spanning the gap. From germline, CDR1 is SEHNR and CDR2 FQNEAQ (reference sequence). The CDR3 totals 14 residues.

The count of this clone is one. V gene TRBV28 combines with J gene TRBJ2-2, with D hard to call. Germline V CDR1 and CDR2: MDHEN, SYDVKM. Trimming shortened V by 6 bases and J by 6 bases, and 8 bases separated the two germline ends. This CDR3 contains 12 residues. The CDR3 spells CASSFIPGELFF. CDR3 in DNA: TGTGCCAGCAGCTTTATTCCCGGGGAGCTGTTTTTT.

For this clone: Given a far larger clone just one base away, this is likely a sequencing read error. The gene calls are TRBV11-2 and TRBJ2-7; 10 bases match TRBD2. Germline trimming cut 5 bases from V and 2 bases from J; bases unmatched to any gene: 3. CDR3 size: 14 residues. CDR1 SGHAT and CDR2 FQNNGV come from the germline V gene. The CDR3 sequence: CASSPGLAAYEQYF. The CDR3 bases are TGTGCCAGCAGCCCCGGACTAGCGGCCTACGAGCAGTACTTC.

The chain links TRBV5-5 to TRBJ2-7; 10 bases are shared with TRBD2. The CDR3 has 15 amino acids. J gave up 4 bases and V 3 bases, and 7 bases lay outside the gene matches. CDR1 SGHKS and CDR2 YYEKEE come from the germline V gene (reference sequence). The CDR3 bases are TGTGCCAGCAGCTCCATAGCGGGAGGACCTTACGAGCAGTACTTC. Translated, it gives CASSSIAGGPYEQYF. The full variable domain, in which reference TRBV5-5 and TRBJ2-7 provide the parts outside the CDR3, is DAGVTQSPTHLIKTRGQQVTLRCSPISGHKSVSWYQQVLGQGPQFIFQYYEKEERGRGNFPDRFSARQFPNYSSELNVNALLLGDSALYLCASSSIAGGPYEQYFGPGTRLTVT.

This clone was counted once. This CDR3 reads CASSPVGGANEQFF. The CDR3 DNA is TGTGCCAGCAGCCCCGTTGGTGGAGCCAATGAGCAGTTCTTC. The rearrangement links TRBV11-2 to TRBJ2-1; D call uncertain. The CDR3 runs 14 residues. The germline V and J ends were trimmed by 5 bases and 6 bases, with 14 bases remaining between them. CDR1 is SGHAT and CDR2 is FQNNGV in the germline V gene.